The 31 T cell receptor beta chains in this list originate from one sample, sequenced in a study of cytomegalovirus exposure and HLA in healthy donors. The study ran its PCR with 60 Vbeta and 13 Jbeta primers. Assay: immunoSEQ multiplex PCR; the TCRdb copy retains only in-frame clones and omits some. The sample data list around 140,000 clones. Sequenced material: PBMCs. Source of these receptors: a woman between 35 and 50 years old in good health and CMV-seronegative.

The V and J genes are TRBV11-2 and TRBJ2-2; 7 nucleotides line up with TRBD1. The CDR3 has 14 residues. V dropped 4 bases and J dropped 7; count of bases not matched to a gene: 6. Germline V CDR1 and CDR2: SGHAT, FQNNGV. The CDR3 DNA sequence: TGTGCCAGCAGCTCCAGGGGGAACTACGGGGAGCTGTTTTTT. Its protein is CASSSRGNYGELFF.

The V gene is TRBV6-6, the J gene TRBJ1-1, with a weak D call TRBD1 (6 bases). Germline loops: CDR1 MNHNY, CDR2 SVGAGI (reference sequence). The CDR3 runs to 16 residues. Trimming left V 6 bases short and J 5 bases short, with 22 bases between. CDR3 in amino acids: CASSSQVGGRGTEAFF. The CDR3 nucleotides are TGTGCCAGCAGCTCCCAGGTAGGGGGGCGGGGGACTGAAGCTTTCTTT.

The chain couples TRBV5-4 to TRBJ1-1; no reliable D call. Trimming removed 4 bases from V and 1 base from J, with 11 bases in between. The CDR3 length is 14 residues. Germline CDR1 is SGHNT and CDR2 is YYREEE (reference sequence). CDR3 amino acids: CASSLLYENTEAFF. The CDR3, as DNA: TGTGCCAGCAGCCTATTGTACGAGAACACTGAAGCTTTCTTT.

The V call is TRBV21-1, the J call TRBJ2-1; the table's TRBD2 call for D was not verified on the DNA. TRBV21-1 is flagged as a pseudogene. The CDR3 is 17 residues long. CDR3 in amino acids: CASSKGSGSGEGNEQFF. CDR3 coding DNA: TGTGCCAGCAGCAAAGGGTCGGGGTCCGGCGAAGGCAATGAGCAGTTCTTC.

A remark on this clone: One end of the junction varies from germline; a read error may be responsible. The rearrangement links TRBV7-7 to TRBJ2-1, with D possibly matching TRBD1 (5 bases). Germline CDR1 SSHAT, CDR2 FNYEAQ (reference sequence). The CDR3 is made up of 17 amino acids. DNA of the CDR3: TGTGCTAGCAGCTTATTACGCCCAGGGTTAACTTACAATGAGCAGTTCTTC. Its translation: CASSLLRPGLTYNEQFF.

V and J are TRBV25-1 and TRBJ2-2, with D possibly TRBD2 on 6 matching bases. In germline, CDR1 is MGHDK, CDR2 SYGVNS. V was shortened by 1 base and J by 5 bases, with 14 bases between the two germline ends. CDR3 length: 16 residues. The CDR3 here is CASSELAGRGTGELFF. The CDR3 DNA follows: TGTGCCAGCAGTGAATTGGCGGGGCGGGGAACCGGGGAGCTGTTTTTT.

J is TRBJ1-2 and V is TRBV28, with D unresolved. Germline V CDR1 and CDR2: MDHEN, SYDVKM. This CDR3 spans 13 amino acids. Trimming took off 2 bases at V and 4 bases at J, with 8 bases between the two ends. CDR3 amino acids: CASSLRRVYGYTF. The CDR3 DNA reads as TGTGCCAGCAGTTTACGGAGGGTCTATGGCTACACCTTC.

This chain uses TRBV6-1 with TRBJ2-4; D might be TRBD1 (6 bases). Germline CDR1 MNHNS, CDR2 SASEGT. Trimming removed 1 base from V and 8 bases from J, with 6 bases in between. This CDR3 contains 12 residues. The CDR3 protein is CASSEEGDIQYF. The CDR3 DNA sequence: TGTGCCAGCAGTGAAGAGGGGGACATTCAGTACTTC.

This sequence joins TRBV9 and TRBJ2-5; 8 bases match TRBD2. V was pared by 0 bases and J by 2 bases, with 3 bases of the junction left unmatched. The germline gives CDR1 SGDLS, CDR2 YYNGEE. The CDR3 covers 15 residues. The CDR3 spells CASSVAGGVQETQYF. CDR3 bases: TGTGCCAGCAGCGTAGCCGGGGGGGTGCAAGAGACCCAGTACTTC.

This chain's CDR3 is CASSGPRQPQHF. The CDR3 region has the DNA TGTGCCAGCAGTGGGCCTCGCCAGCCCCAGCATTTT. The chain combines TRBV2 with TRBJ1-5; D unclear. The CDR3 runs to 12 residues. Germline V gene lookup returns CDR1 SNHLY and CDR2 FYNNEI. With 4 bases removed from V and 7 bases from J, the gap between germline ends came to 8 bases.

The J gene is TRBJ2-1, the V gene TRBV5-1; TRBD1 might be the D (5 bases). V lost 0 bases and J 5 bases, leaving 24 bases between the germline ends. Germline V CDR1 and CDR2: SGHRS, YFSETQ. The length of the CDR3 is 19 residues. CDR3 in DNA: TGCGCCAGCAGCTTGGTTCAGGGTTTTCTTGACCTTACCGACAATGAGCAGTTCTTC. Amino acids: CASSLVQGFLDLTDNEQFF.

J is TRBJ1-1 and V is TRBV6-5, with TRBD1 identical over 9 bases. CDR3 size: 13 residues. V shed 7 bases, J shed 11 bases, and the junction held 11 bases outside the gene matches. Germline values: CDR1 MNHEY, CDR2 SVGAGI. CDR3: CASIPDDRGGAFF. The CDR3 nucleotides read TGTGCCAGCATTCCCGATGACAGGGGGGGTGCTTTCTTT.

The chain couples TRBV6-4 to TRBJ2-3, with TRBD2 matching over 9 bases. Germline V gene sequence: CDR1 MRHNA, CDR2 SNTAGT. CDR3 length equals 16 residues. V trimming: 2 bases; J trimming: 5 bases; junction bases outside the gene matches: 8. In nucleotides, the CDR3 is TGTGCCAGCAGTGACGTTGCGGGGGGGCCGATAGATACGCAGTATTTT. This translates into CASSDVAGGPIDTQYF.

This chain links TRBV7-3 with TRBJ2-1; no reliable D call. The germline gives CDR1 SGHTA, CDR2 FQGTGA. The CDR3 runs to 11 residues. The V end was cut by 4 bases, the J end by 15 bases, with 13 bases between. The chain's CDR3 is CASSSETRRFF. Here the CDR3 DNA reads TGTGCCAGCAGCTCAGAAACAAGGAGGTTCTTC.

The V and J genes are TRBV19 and TRBJ1-4; TRBD1 is a possible D gene (6 bases). Germline V gene sequence: CDR1 LNHDA, CDR2 SQIVND (reference sequence). This CDR3 is 13 amino acids long. V lost 8 bases to trimming and J lost 6 bases, with 13 bases between them. The CDR3 DNA follows: TGTGCCAGTCACACAGGGCGAGATGAAAAACTGTTTTTT. This translates into CASHTGRDEKLFF.

The rearrangement joins TRBV25-1 to TRBJ1-1; D call uncertain. The V end was cut by 1 base, the J end by 6 bases, with 9 bases between. The CDR3 is 13 amino acids. CDR1 and CDR2 (germline): MGHDK, SYGVNS. The CDR3 sequence is CASSEWVAAEAFF. The CDR3 DNA is TGTGCCAGCAGTGAATGGGTTGCGGCTGAAGCTTTCTTT.

The genes are TRBV4-2 and TRBJ1-4; the match to TRBD1 covers 10 bases. CDR3 size: 16 residues. J lost 6 bases, V lost 0 bases, and 4 bases had no gene match. Germline loops: CDR1 LGHNA, CDR2 YNFKEQ. The CDR3 loop is CASSQESTGGYEKLFF. Written as DNA, the CDR3 is TGTGCCAGCAGCCAAGAATCGACAGGGGGCTATGAAAAACTGTTTTTT.

The chain is built from TRBV19 and TRBJ2-5, with 9 bases matching TRBD1. V shed 9 bases, J shed 5 bases, and the junction held 1 base outside the gene matches. Germline V gives CDR1 LNHDA, CDR2 SQIVND (reference sequence). The CDR3 sequence is 11 residues long. Here the CDR3 DNA reads TGTGCCAGAGACAGGGGGGAGACCCAGTACTTC. It specifies CARDRGETQYF. Supplemented by reference TRBV19 and TRBJ2-5, the full variable domain reads DGGITQSPKYLFRKEGQNVTLSCEQNLNHDAMYWYRQDPGQGLRLIYYSQIVNDFQKGDIAEGYSVSREKKESFPLTVTSAQKNPTAFYLCARDRGETQYFGPGTRLLVL.

The chain carries TRBV2 and TRBJ1-1, with 7 bases identical to TRBD1. V dropped 4 bases and J dropped 5; count of bases not matched to a gene: 7. This CDR3 is built from 14 residues. Germline V CDR1 and CDR2: SNHLY, FYNNEI. CDR3 nucleotides: TGTGCCAGCAGTGTTAACAGGGGAGGTACTGAAGCTTTCTTT. Translating it yields CASSVNRGGTEAFF. The complete variable domain, with remaining parts taken from reference TRBV2 and TRBJ1-1, reads EPEVTQTPSHQVTQMGQEVILRCVPISNHLYFYWYRQILGQKVEFLVSFYNNEISEKSEIFDDQFSVERPDGSNFTLKIRSTKLEDSAMYFCASSVNRGGTEAFFGQGTRLTVV.

V and J are TRBV29-1 and TRBJ1-2, with unresolved D. CDR3 length: 11 residues. Germline V gene sequence: CDR1 SQVTM, CDR2 ANQGSEA. V lost 4 bases and J 6 bases, leaving 9 bases between the germline ends. In DNA form, the CDR3 reads TGCAGCGTTGTAGGAGCGGATGGCTACACCTTC. Amino acids: CSVVGADGYTF.

This sequence joins TRBV25-1 and TRBJ1-4, with TRBD1 matching over 9 bases. There are 16 residues in the CDR3. V dropped 3 bases and J dropped 7; count of bases not matched to a gene: 9. Germline assignment: CDR1 MGHDK and CDR2 SYGVNS. The CDR3 is CASSDSTGQGSEKLFF. CDR3 in DNA: TGTGCCAGCAGTGACTCTACGGGACAGGGAAGTGAAAAACTGTTTTTT.

The chain recombines TRBV18 with TRBJ1-5; 9 bases align to TRBD1. The germline gives CDR1 KGHSH, CDR2 LQKENI. The CDR3 contains 16 residues. The J segment lost 7 bases and the V segment lost 3 bases, leaving 10 bases of the junction unmatched. In DNA form, the CDR3 reads TGTGCCAGCTCACCTCCGGGACAGGGTGGGAGACAGCCCCAGCATTTT. This gives the protein CASSPPGQGGRQPQHF.

The chain links TRBV7-2 to TRBJ2-7; 8 bases agree with TRBD1. Losses at the gene ends were 5 bases for V and 4 bases for J; bases not matched to a gene: 7. Germline V lookup: CDR1 SGHTA, CDR2 FQGNSA. The CDR3 runs 14 residues. The CDR3 region is CASSPGQGRYEQYF. CDR3 in DNA: TGTGCCAGCAGCCCAGGACAGGGTCGATACGAGCAGTACTTC.

J is TRBJ1-2 and V is TRBV29-1; 7 nucleotides align to TRBD1. Germline V gene data show CDR1 as SQVTM and CDR2 as ANQGSEA. CDR3 length: 12 residues. Trimming removed 7 bases from V and 4 bases from J; junction bases left unmatched: 6. The CDR3 nucleotides read TGCAGCGAAAACAGGGGAGGCTATGGCTACACCTTC. It is translated as CSENRGGYGYTF.

This chain uses TRBV11-2 with TRBJ2-7, with a weak D call TRBD2 (6 bases). This CDR3 has 11 amino acids. Trimming took 5 bases from V and 7 from J, leaving 9 bases between them. CDR1 is SGHAT, CDR2 FQNNGV, per germline. The CDR3 nucleotides read TGTGCCAGCAGCGAGGCGGGGGAGCAGTACTTC. Its protein product is CASSEAGEQYF.

The chain employs TRBV27 and TRBJ1-4; D may be TRBD1 (5 bases). The CDR3 runs to 15 residues. Trimming removed 1 base from V and 0 bases from J, with 6 bases in between. Germline lookup yields CDR1 MNHEY and CDR2 SMNVEV (reference sequence). The CDR3 spells CASSLWGATNEKLFF. In DNA, the CDR3 is TGTGCCAGCAGTTTATGGGGGGCAACTAATGAAAAACTGTTTTTT.

This chain connects TRBV6-5 to TRBJ2-5; 8 bases fit TRBD2. The end of the DNA fits TRBJ2-7 better, so the J call may be wrong. The CDR3 totals 16 residues. The V gene's germline CDR1 is MNHEY and CDR2 SVGAGI. The CDR3 DNA follows: TGTGCCAGCAGTTACTTAAGCGGGGGCCCCTTCTACGAGCAGTACTTC. It translates to CASSYLSGGPFYEQYF.

The chain is built from TRBV7-2 and TRBJ2-3, with TRBD2 matching over 8 bases. J gave up 2 bases and V 3 bases, and 4 bases lay outside the gene matches. The CDR3 spans 15 residues. The germline CDR1 and CDR2 sequences are SGHTA and FQGNSA. The DNA for the CDR3 is TGTGCCAGCAGCTTCGAGCGGGGGCACACAGATACGCAGTATTTT. Its protein product is CASSFERGHTDTQYF. The whole variable domain, filled in from reference TRBV7-2 and TRBJ2-3, reads GAGVSQSPSNKVTEKGKDVELRCDPISGHTALYWYRQSLGQGLEFLIYFQGNSAPDKSGLPSDRFSAERTGGSVSTLTIQRTQQEDSAVYLCASSFERGHTDTQYFGPGTRLTVL.

The gene calls are TRBV7-2 and TRBJ2-5; 9 positions agree with TRBD2. The V gene end was trimmed by 8 bases and the J gene end by 5 bases; junction bases not matched to a gene: 9. The CDR3 length is 14 residues. CDR1 and CDR2 from the germline V gene are SGHTA and FQGNSA. This CDR3 is CASAWRGGPETQYF. DNA of the CDR3: TGTGCCAGCGCATGGCGGGGGGGCCCGGAGACCCAGTACTTC.

The chain is built from TRBV29-1 and TRBJ2-5, with 10 bases matching TRBD1. Germline trimming cut 6 bases from V and 5 bases from J; bases unmatched to any gene: 18. In germline, CDR1 is SQVTM, CDR2 ANQGSEA. This CDR3 is 17 amino acids long. The CDR3 sequence is CSVGPPMTGGITETQYF. CDR3 in DNA: TGCAGCGTCGGCCCCCCTATGACAGGGGGCATCACGGAGACCCAGTACTTC.

The V call is TRBV6-5, the J call TRBJ1-1, with D possibly TRBD1 on 5 matching bases. CDR1 MNHEY and CDR2 SVGAGI come from the germline V gene. The V and J ends lost 2 bases and 4 bases respectively, with 11 bases between them. This CDR3 spans 14 amino acids. CDR3 amino acids: CASSYGSRATEAFF. In nucleotides, the CDR3 is TGTGCCAGCAGTTACGGGTCCAGGGCCACTGAAGCTTTCTTT.